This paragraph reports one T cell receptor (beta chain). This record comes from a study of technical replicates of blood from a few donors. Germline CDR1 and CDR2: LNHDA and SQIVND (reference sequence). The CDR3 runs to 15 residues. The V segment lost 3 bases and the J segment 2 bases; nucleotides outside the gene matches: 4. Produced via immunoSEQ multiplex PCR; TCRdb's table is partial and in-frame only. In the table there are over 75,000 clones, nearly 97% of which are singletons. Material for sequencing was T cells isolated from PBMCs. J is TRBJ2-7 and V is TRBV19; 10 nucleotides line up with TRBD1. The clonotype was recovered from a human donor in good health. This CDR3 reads CASSMDRGRPYEQYF. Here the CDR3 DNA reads TGTGCCAGTAGTATGGACAGGGGGAGGCCCTACGAGCAGTACTTC.